Sequencing of this T cell receptor (beta chain) was carried out in a study of blood T cells in healthy people across ages. Study results and limitations: The recorded TCR beta diversity per million T cells decreased in a roughly linear manner with age.

The length of the CDR3 is 11 residues. The germline V and J ends were trimmed by 10 bases and 3 bases, with 7 bases remaining between them. CDR1 is MDHEN, CDR2 SYDVKM, per germline. The second PCR ran about 7 to 12 cycles with a sample-barcoded 5' primer and J-beta primers. TCRdb re-called the 5' RACE reads with MiXCR, one entry per CDR3 protein. The sample contains 1.5 million or so distinct CDR3 sequences, 42% of which appear only once. There were healthy Caucasian individuals from Russia, aged 6 to 90, serving as donors. For this clonotype: Its antigen is as yet unknown.

The specimen sequenced was blood. This rearrangement joins TRBV28 to TRBJ2-1; D remains ambiguous. This TCR was recovered from a woman between 18 and 29 years old in good health. The CDR3 DNA reads TGTGCCACTCTAGACTACAATGAGCAGTTCTTC. As protein: CATLDYNEQFF.